A single sample is the source of the 24 T cell receptor beta chains below, sequenced in a study of blood T cells in healthy people across ages. The authors ran a second PCR of about 7 to 11 cycles using a sample-barcoded 5' primer and a J-beta primer mix. In TCRdb, the 5' RACE reads were re-called with MiXCR into one record per CDR3 protein. Altogether about 680,000 distinct CDR3 sequences are present, about half being singletons, with the ten largest covering roughly a third. The sequencing sample was made of blood. The source is a woman aged 55-70 years in good health.

This clonotype was observed a few times. This chain connects TRBV9 to TRBJ1-6; no definite D call. In germline, CDR1 is SGDLS, CDR2 YYNGEE. The CDR3 length is 15 residues. Trimming took 0 bases from V and 9 from J, leaving 13 bases between them. The CDR3 bases are TGTGCCAGCAGCGTAGCTACGGACGGCAGTTCACCCCTCCACTTT. This encodes CASSVATDGSSPLHF.

The sample holds a few counts of this clonotype. V and J are TRBV5-5 and TRBJ1-2; no reliable D call. V was trimmed by 0 bases and J by 2 bases, leaving 11 bases between them. There are 15 residues in the CDR3. Germline V gene data show CDR1 as SGHKS and CDR2 as YYEKEE (reference sequence). The CDR3 protein is CASSLESGVNYGYTF. Here the CDR3 DNA reads TGTGCCAGCAGCTTGGAGTCGGGCGTCAACTATGGCTACACCTTC.

CDR3 residues: CASSPFGTGGVNYGYTF. In DNA, the CDR3 is TGTGCCAGCTCACCTTTCGGGACAGGCGGGGTAAACTATGGCTACACCTTC. This sequence joins TRBV18 and TRBJ1-2, with 8 bases matching TRBD1. V dropped 3 bases and J dropped 2; count of bases not matched to a gene: 11. The CDR3 has 17 residues. Per germline, CDR1 KGHSH and CDR2 LQKENI. The full variable domain, its missing parts supplied by reference TRBV18 and TRBJ1-2, is NAGVMQNPRHLVRRRGQEARLRCSPMKGHSHVYWYRQLPEEGLKFMVYLQKENIIDESGMPKERFSAEFPKEGPSILRIQQVVRGDSAAYFCASSPFGTGGVNYGYTFGSGTRLTVV.

The chain combines TRBV7-2 with TRBJ2-3; perhaps TRBD1 as D (6 bases). Deletions cut 5 bases from V and 6 bases from J, with 18 bases between. Germline loops: CDR1 SGHTA, CDR2 FQGNSA. The CDR3 runs 15 residues. CDR3 DNA: TGTGCCAGCAGCCTAATAGGGATGGGGGCGGATACGCAGTATTTT. It encodes CASSLIGMGADTQYF.

The sample holds a few counts of this clonotype. This chain links TRBV7-2 with TRBJ1-5, with D possibly being TRBD1 (5 bases). V shed 5 bases and J shed 5 bases, with 10 bases lying between them. Per germline, CDR1 SGHTA and CDR2 FQGNSA. The CDR3 has 13 amino acids. The CDR3 DNA follows: TGTGCCAGCAGCGCCGACAGTTATCAGCCCCAGCATTTT. This gives the protein CASSADSYQPQHF.

The chain has TRBV2 and TRBJ2-2; TRBD2 matches at 11 bases. V lost 5 bases to trimming and J lost 7 bases; unmatched junction nucleotides: 15. The germline gives CDR1 SNHLY, CDR2 FYNNEI. The CDR3 spans 18 residues. The CDR3 bases are TGTGCCAGCAGTTCACGTCCCGTACTAGCGGGAGAGGTCGGGGAGCTGTTTTTT. Translating gives CASSSRPVLAGEVGELFF.

This clonotype was observed a few times. The J gene is TRBJ2-6, the V gene TRBV20-1; D is undetermined. This CDR3 region has 16 residues. Germline CDR1 is DFQATT and CDR2 is SNEGSKA (reference sequence). V was pared by 5 bases and J by 0 bases, with 14 bases between. The CDR3 sequence is CSAPPGPRSGANVLTF. The CDR3 DNA is TGCAGTGCTCCACCAGGACCCCGCTCTGGGGCCAACGTCCTGACTTTC.

V is TRBV27 and J is TRBJ2-4; 9 bases agree with TRBD1. CDR3 size: 17 residues. Germline V lookup: CDR1 MNHEY, CDR2 SMNVEV (reference sequence). After removal of 8 bases from V and 0 bases from J, the junction contained 11 bases not matched to a gene. As DNA, the CDR3 is TGTGCCAGCCAACCGGGACAGGGATTTCTAGCCAAAAACATTCAGTACTTC. This translates into CASQPGQGFLAKNIQYF.

This clonotype has just a few counts. The chain recombines TRBV20-1 with TRBJ1-5, with 8 bases matching TRBD1. The germline V gene has CDR1 DFQATT and CDR2 SNEGSKA (reference sequence). The CDR3 runs 12 residues. The J segment lost 5 bases and the V segment lost 6 bases, leaving 3 bases of the junction unmatched. DNA for the CDR3: TGCAGTGCCACGGACAGGGATCAGCCCCAGCATTTT. Translated: CSATDRDQPQHF.

The chain has TRBV20-1 and TRBJ2-5; D is uncertain. This CDR3 comprises 12 residues. The germline V gene encodes CDR1 DFQATT and CDR2 SNEGSKA (reference sequence). Trimming shortened V by 2 bases and J by 3 bases, and 7 bases separated the two germline ends. CDR3 sequence: CSARSVKETQYF. The CDR3 region has the DNA TGCAGTGCTAGATCCGTAAAAGAGACCCAGTACTTC.

This clonotype was seen a handful of times. The genes are TRBV7-2 and TRBJ2-7; no clear D. CDR1 is SGHTA, CDR2 FQGNSA, per germline. This CDR3 contains 13 residues. V was cut by 3 bases and J by 5 bases, with 11 bases left in between. The chain's CDR3 is CASSFRANHEQYF. DNA for the CDR3: TGTGCCAGCAGCTTTAGGGCGAACCACGAGCAGTACTTC.

The chain joins TRBV9 to TRBJ2-4; 10 nucleotides align to TRBD2. CDR1 is SGDLS, CDR2 YYNGEE, per germline. The V segment lost 4 bases and the J segment 7 bases; nucleotides outside the gene matches: 14. The CDR3 runs to 17 residues. CDR3 nucleotide sequence: TGTGCCAGCAGCCCCACCCGGCTAGCGGGAGACGATAACATTCAGTACTTC. Amino acid sequence: CASSPTRLAGDDNIQYF. The complete variable domain, with remaining parts taken from reference TRBV9 and TRBJ2-4, reads DSGVTQTPKHLITATGQRVTLRCSPRSGDLSVYWYQQSLDQGLQFLIQYYNGEERAKGNILERFSAQQFPDLHSELNLSSLELGDSALYFCASSPTRLAGDDNIQYFGAGTRLSVL.

This clonotype came up a few times. The chain recombines TRBV20-1 with TRBJ2-1, with 10 positions matching TRBD2. Germline values: CDR1 DFQATT, CDR2 SNEGSKA (reference sequence). The CDR3 runs to 16 residues. Trimming took 0 bases from V and 4 from J; bases not matched to a gene: 6. The CDR3 nucleotides are TGCAGTGCTAGAGACCCAGGGACTAGCGAGTACAATGAGCAGTTCTTC. Protein sequence: CSARDPGTSEYNEQFF.

This clonotype was seen more than once but under ten times. The rearrangement uses TRBV9 and TRBJ2-7; 8 bases are a match to TRBD2. The junction had 7 bases not matched to a gene; V was cut back by 0 bases and J by 2 bases. The CDR3 contains 16 residues. The V gene's germline CDR1 is SGDLS and CDR2 YYNGEE. CDR3 sequence: CASSVALSGSPYEQYF. The CDR3 DNA is TGTGCCAGCAGCGTAGCTCTAAGCGGGAGTCCCTACGAGCAGTACTTC.

This chain uses TRBV18 with TRBJ2-4; 7 bases fit TRBD1. CDR3 length: 17 amino acids. The V gene's germline CDR1 is KGHSH and CDR2 LQKENI. J was trimmed by 1 base and V by 3 bases; bases with no gene match: 9. The CDR3 loop reads CASSPRTGDGAKNIQYF. In nucleotides, the CDR3 is TGTGCCAGCTCACCCAGAACAGGGGATGGGGCCAAAAACATTCAGTACTTC.

The CDR3 loop reads CASSLVGLEETQYF. CDR3 in DNA: TGCGCCAGCAGCTTGGTTGGGCTAGAAGAGACCCAGTACTTC. This chain connects TRBV5-1 to TRBJ2-7; no reliable D call. The end of the DNA aligns better with TRBJ2-5, so the J call may be wrong. The CDR3 contains 14 residues. Germline V CDR1 and CDR2: SGHRS, YFSETQ.

The chain combines TRBV6-2 or TRBV6-3 with TRBJ2-2; D gene ambiguous. V was pared by 7 bases and J by 8 bases, with 20 bases between. The V gene's germline CDR1 is MNHEY and CDR2 SVGEGT. The CDR3 contains 15 residues. The CDR3 nucleotides read TGTGCCAGCAACCCCCATCGAACAGTTTCGGGGGAGCTGTTTTTT. Translated: CASNPHRTVSGELFF.

The chain has TRBV7-9 and TRBJ2-1, with TRBD1 identical over 11 bases. The ends lost 5 bases at V and 8 bases at J; junction bases unmatched: 11. CDR1 is SEHNR, CDR2 FQNEAQ, per germline (reference sequence). CDR3 length: 16 amino acids. This chain's CDR3 is CASSGTGTGGQDEQFF. The CDR3 nucleotides read TGTGCCAGCAGCGGTACCGGGACAGGGGGTCAGGATGAGCAGTTCTTC.

This chain links TRBV3-1 with TRBJ1-4; TRBD1 agrees at 10 bases. The germline gives CDR1 LGHDT, CDR2 YNNKEL (reference sequence). CDR3 size: 19 residues. V gave up 2 bases and J gave up 2 bases; unmatched junction bases: 11. As DNA, the CDR3 is TGTGCCAGCAGCCAACGTAGACAGGGGGCGACGAGGACTAATGAAAAACTGTTTTTT. Its translation is CASSQRRQGATRTNEKLFF.

This clonotype was counted once. The chain has TRBV7-3 and TRBJ2-1; D unclear. Looked up from germline, CDR1 is SGHTA and CDR2 is FQGTGA. V gave up 8 bases and J gave up 6 bases, with 29 bases separating them. This CDR3 spans 18 amino acids. This chain's CDR3 is CASALNPTLYGSLNEQFF. The DNA for the CDR3 is TGTGCCAGCGCACTCAACCCAACCCTGTATGGCTCCCTCAATGAGCAGTTCTTC.

The rearrangement joins TRBV5-1 to TRBJ1-2; D unresolved. V gave up 4 bases and J gave up 4 bases, with 14 bases separating them. The CDR3 sequence is 14 residues long. Germline lookup yields CDR1 SGHRS and CDR2 YFSETQ. CDR3 residues: CASSKTGRTYGYTF. For the CDR3, the DNA is TGCGCCAGCAGCAAGACCGGACGGACCTATGGCTACACCTTC.

This chain links TRBV4-3 with TRBJ2-5; 8 nucleotides align to TRBD1. In germline, CDR1 is LGHNA, CDR2 YSLEER. The V and J ends lost 1 base and 0 bases, in that order; junction bases with no gene match: 1. This CDR3 region has 15 residues. As DNA, the CDR3 is TGCGCCAGCAGCCAAGGGGACAGGAACCAAGAGACCCAGTACTTC. Residues: CASSQGDRNQETQYF.

This clonotype was counted between two and nine times. V and J are TRBV3-1 and TRBJ2-4; 7 bases match TRBD1. Trimming at V came to 2 bases and at J to 13 bases, leaving 14 bases not matched to a gene. Per the germline V gene, CDR1 is LGHDT and CDR2 is YNNKEL (reference sequence). The CDR3 contains 15 residues. The CDR3 here is CASSQTGALYNEQYF. CDR3 nucleotide sequence: TGTGCCAGCAGCCAAACAGGGGCCCTCTACAATGAGCAGTACTTC.

The chain carries TRBV4-3 and TRBJ2-7; 8 bases agree with TRBD2. This CDR3 region has 17 residues. Trimming at V came to 1 base and at J to 4 bases, leaving 12 bases not matched to a gene. The germline V gene encodes CDR1 LGHNA and CDR2 YSLEER. The CDR3 region has the DNA TGCGCCAGCAGCCAAGGGGCCAGCGGGAGTGGGCTTTACGAGCAGTACTTC. Encoded protein: CASSQGASGSGLYEQYF.